The 24 T cell receptor beta chains given below trace back to one sample, sequenced in a study of T cell responses to AZD1222 COVID-19 vaccine. TCRdb's copy holds only in-frame clones and misses some; the assay was immunoSEQ multiplex PCR. The table shows around 110,000 clones, with approximately 86% occurring only once. The sample in question was peripheral blood, obtained on day 0 of AZD1222 vaccination. Receptor source: an adult in good health.

The chain couples TRBV5-1 to TRBJ2-7; D may be TRBD1 (6 bases). Germline loops: CDR1 SGHRS, CDR2 YFSETQ. This CDR3 region has 13 residues. V lost 3 bases to trimming and J lost 6 bases, with 13 bases between them. The CDR3 DNA sequence: TGCGCCAGCAGCTCCAGGACAGTTGGCGAGCAGTACTTC. It yields the protein CASSSRTVGEQYF.

The genes are TRBV6-5 and TRBJ2-1; TRBD2 agrees at 9 bases. V lost 6 bases to trimming and J lost 0 bases; unmatched junction nucleotides: 3. Germline V CDR1 and CDR2: MNHEY, SVGAGI. This CDR3 region has 15 residues. Here the CDR3 DNA reads TGTGCCAGCAGGGTTAGCGGGAGCTCCTACAATGAGCAGTTCTTC. Protein sequence: CASRVSGSSYNEQFF.

The chain links TRBV4-3 to TRBJ1-2; TRBD1 might be the D (5 bases). Per germline, CDR1 LGHNA and CDR2 YSLEER. The ends were cut back, 0 bases at V and 4 bases at J, with 12 bases in the middle. CDR3 length equals 15 residues. This CDR3 reads CASSQDKAGFYGYTF. The CDR3 nucleotides are TGCGCCAGCAGCCAAGATAAGGCAGGGTTCTATGGCTACACCTTC.

This chain links TRBV12-3 or TRBV12-4 with TRBJ1-5; D is unresolved. Trimming removed 6 bases at V and 7 bases at J, with 10 bases between. CDR3 length equals 12 residues. CDR3 sequence: CASSQSRQPQHF. As DNA, the CDR3 is TGTGCCAGCAGCCAGTCAAGACAGCCCCAGCATTTT.

The chain combines TRBV29-1 with TRBJ1-2, with a weak D call TRBD1 (6 bases). The CDR3 extends over 14 amino acids. Germline lookup yields CDR1 SQVTM and CDR2 ANQGSEA. V was cut by 6 bases and J by 2 bases, with 16 bases left in between. The CDR3 protein is CSVGDGQTNYGYTF. The CDR3 bases are TGCAGCGTCGGAGACGGACAGACCAACTATGGCTACACCTTC.

The gene calls are TRBV5-4 and TRBJ1-1; a possible D gene is TRBD1 (5 bases). The V gene lost 1 base and the J gene lost 5 bases, with 15 bases spanning the gap. The germline V gene has CDR1 SGHNT and CDR2 YYREEE (reference sequence). This CDR3 is 15 amino acids long. This chain's CDR3 is CASSLTRQMGTEAFF. CDR3 nucleotide sequence: TGTGCCAGCAGCTTGACGAGACAGATGGGGACTGAAGCTTTCTTT.

V gene TRBV6-2 or TRBV6-3 combines with J gene TRBJ1-2, with 8 bases lining up with TRBD1. The junction had 2 bases not matched to a gene; V was cut back by 5 bases and J by 3 bases. The CDR3 extends over 13 amino acids. The germline V gene encodes CDR1 MNHEY and CDR2 SVGEGT. The CDR3 sequence is CASSQGADYGYTF. As DNA, the CDR3 is TGTGCCAGCAGTCAGGGGGCAGACTATGGCTACACCTTC.

The chain carries TRBV7-9 and TRBJ1-3; D not resolved. This CDR3 contains 13 residues. In germline, CDR1 is SEHNR, CDR2 FQNEAQ (reference sequence). V lost 5 bases, J lost 7 bases, and 12 bases lay in between. The CDR3 protein is CASSTHIGNTIYF. The CDR3 DNA is TGTGCCAGCAGCACCCACATAGGGAACACCATATATTTT.

This chain connects TRBV28 to TRBJ2-7; D perhaps matches TRBD1 (5 bases). CDR1 MDHEN and CDR2 SYDVKM come from the germline V gene. Trimming took 5 bases from V and 0 from J, leaving 11 bases between them. This CDR3 is 14 amino acids long. The CDR3 DNA reads TGTGCCAGCAGTGAAAATACAGGCTCCTACGAGCAGTACTTC. It codes for CASSENTGSYEQYF.

The rearrangement uses TRBV19 and TRBJ1-1, with 9 bases aligning to TRBD1. Trimming at V came to 1 base and at J to 1 base, leaving 4 bases not matched to a gene. CDR1 and CDR2 from the germline V gene are LNHDA and SQIVND (reference sequence). This CDR3 contains 16 residues. CDR3 protein: CASSIGGQGQNTEAFF. CDR3 coding DNA: TGTGCCAGTAGTATAGGGGGACAGGGCCAGAACACTGAAGCTTTCTTT. The variable domain in full, completed from reference TRBV19 and TRBJ1-1, reads DGGITQSPKYLFRKEGQNVTLSCEQNLNHDAMYWYRQDPGQGLRLIYYSQIVNDFQKGDIAEGYSVSREKKESFPLTVTSAQKNPTAFYLCASSIGGQGQNTEAFFGQGTRLTVV.

This sequence joins TRBV5-4 and TRBJ1-1; D is unclear. CDR1 is SGHNT, CDR2 YYREEE, per germline (reference sequence). This CDR3 has 15 amino acids. Trimming pared 0 bases from V and 3 bases from J, leaving 12 bases between. DNA of the CDR3: TGTGCCAGCAGCTTGGGTGGGGATCGAGACACTGAAGCTTTCTTT. Its translation is CASSLGGDRDTEAFF. Using reference TRBV5-4 and TRBJ1-1 for the parts outside the CDR3, the full variable domain is ETGVTQSPTHLIKTRGQQVTLRCSSQSGHNTVSWYQQALGQGPQFIFQYYREEENGRGNFPPRFSGLQFPNYSSELNVNALELDDSALYLCASSLGGDRDTEAFFGQGTRLTVV.

The gene calls are TRBV6-2 or TRBV6-3 and TRBJ2-7; no clear D. The CDR3 extends over 16 amino acids. Trimming removed 5 bases from V and 4 bases from J, with 21 bases in between. Germline CDR1 MNHEY, CDR2 SVGEGT. The CDR3 protein is CASSNPQVRRLYEQYF. The CDR3, as DNA: TGTGCCAGCAGTAACCCCCAGGTCCGGAGACTTTACGAGCAGTACTTC.

The DNA of the CDR3 is TGCGCCAGCAGCCGAACCGGGACGGCGAACACCGGGGAGCTGTTTTTT. It is translated as CASSRTGTANTGELFF. This rearrangement joins TRBV4-1 to TRBJ2-2; D possibly uses TRBD1 or TRBD2 (5 bases each). The CDR3 sequence is 16 residues long. Deletions cut 4 bases from V and 0 bases from J, with 12 bases between. Germline V gene data show CDR1 as MGHRA and CDR2 as YSYEKL.

The chain combines TRBV5-4 with TRBJ1-5, with TRBD1 as a possible D gene (6 bases). Between the trimmed V and J ends, which lost 0 bases and 3 bases, there was a span of 13 bases. The CDR3 is 16 residues long. From germline, CDR1 is SGHNT and CDR2 YYREEE (reference sequence). CDR3 protein: CASSLGGGGTNQPQHF. In DNA, the CDR3 is TGTGCCAGCAGCTTGGGGGGAGGGGGAACCAATCAGCCCCAGCATTTT.

The CDR3 loop reads CASRFLAATDTQYF. DNA for the CDR3: TGTGCCAGCCGCTTTCTAGCGGCCACAGATACGCAGTATTTT. The V and J genes are TRBV2 and TRBJ2-3, with 7 bases matching TRBD2. The CDR3 loop spans 14 amino acids. CDR1 and CDR2 from the germline V gene are SNHLY and FYNNEI. V was clipped by 8 bases and J by 2 bases; unmatched bases: 7.

The chain couples TRBV4-2 to TRBJ2-7; 7 bases map to TRBD2. Germline values: CDR1 LGHNA, CDR2 YNFKEQ. V shed 2 bases, J shed 0 bases, and the junction held 13 bases outside the gene matches. This CDR3 region has 18 residues. In DNA form, the CDR3 reads TGTGCCAGCAGCCAAAATTTTCCGGGAGGCGCCTTCTCCTACGAGCAGTACTTC. The encoded protein is CASSQNFPGGAFSYEQYF.

This clone has just a few counts. This chain uses TRBV28 with TRBJ2-7; a possible D gene is TRBD1 (6 bases). From germline, CDR1 is MDHEN and CDR2 SYDVKM. This CDR3 region has 12 residues. V shed 6 bases and J shed 5 bases, with 11 bases lying between them. CDR3: CASRQGIHEQYF. In DNA form, the CDR3 reads TGTGCCAGCAGACAGGGTATCCACGAGCAGTACTTC.

The J gene is TRBJ1-4, the V gene TRBV11-1; a weak D match, TRBD1 (5 bases). The ends were cut back, 0 bases at V and 5 bases at J, with 7 bases in the middle. The CDR3 runs 14 residues. The germline CDR1 and CDR2 sequences are SGHAT and FQDESV (reference sequence). The chain's CDR3 is CASSLAGRNEKLFF. DNA of the CDR3: TGTGCCAGCAGCTTAGCGGGACGGAATGAAAAACTGTTTTTT.

The CDR3 spells CASSLEGYQPQHF. CDR3 DNA: TGTGCCAGCAGTTTGGAGGGTTATCAGCCCCAGCATTTT. The chain joins TRBV12-3 or TRBV12-4 to TRBJ1-5; D remains unclear. V shed 3 bases and J shed 5 bases, with 8 bases lying between them. The CDR3 runs to 13 residues.

The chain employs TRBV7-9 and TRBJ2-7; D gene ambiguous. Germline lookup yields CDR1 SEHNR and CDR2 FQNEAQ (reference sequence). V lost 3 bases and J 6 bases, leaving 18 bases between the germline ends. The CDR3 sequence is 15 residues long. The CDR3 sequence: CASSFIPVGWVEQYF. The CDR3 region has the DNA TGTGCCAGCAGCTTTATACCGGTGGGGTGGGTCGAGCAGTACTTC.

This chain joins TRBV19 and TRBJ1-5; the match to TRBD1 covers 10 bases. J was trimmed by 0 bases and V by 7 bases; bases with no gene match: 3. This CDR3 has 15 amino acids. Germline CDR1 reads LNHDA; CDR2 reads SQIVND (reference sequence). CDR3 region: CASTGQGVSNQPQHF. CDR3 bases: TGTGCCAGTACTGGACAGGGGGTTAGCAATCAGCCCCAGCATTTT.

This clone showed up just once. CDR3 DNA sequence: TGCGCCAGCAGCCCTTTCACGGGGGACTCCTATGGCACCGGGGAGCTGTTTTTT. It translates to CASSPFTGDSYGTGELFF. The chain combines TRBV4-3 with TRBJ2-2, with D perhaps matching TRBD2 (6 bases). The CDR3 consists of 18 residues. Trimming took 4 bases from V and 4 from J, leaving 22 bases between them. Germline CDR1 LGHNA, CDR2 YSLEER.

The chain employs TRBV7-3 and TRBJ2-7, with D possibly matching TRBD1 (5 bases). The CDR3 contains 14 residues. Trimming took off 3 bases at V and 5 bases at J, with 14 bases between the two ends. Per the germline V gene, CDR1 is SGHTA and CDR2 is FQGTGA. The CDR3 region has the DNA TGTGCCAGCAGCTTCTGCAGGGTCAAAAACGAGCAGTACTTC. Its protein product is CASSFCRVKNEQYF.

The V and J genes are TRBV6-1 and TRBJ2-7, with D unclear. The CDR3 covers 15 residues. V was shortened by 3 bases and J by 4 bases, with 16 bases between the two germline ends. Germline CDR1 and CDR2: MNHNS and SASEGT. The CDR3 reads CASSEGSTRLYEQYF. The CDR3 bases are TGTGCCAGCAGTGAGGGTAGCACGCGTCTATACGAGCAGTACTTC.